This record covers a single T cell receptor (beta chain). Its antigen is not identified. The V segment lost 8 bases and the J segment 2 bases; nucleotides outside the gene matches: 10. Per the germline V gene, CDR1 is MNHEY and CDR2 is SMNVEV (reference sequence). This CDR3 has 15 residues. TCRdb re-called the 5' RACE reads with MiXCR, one entry per CDR3 protein. Seen here are about 140,000 distinct CDR3 sequences, about 23% observed once, and the top ten hold 24%. The data belong to a study of T-cell memory formation after mild COVID-19. Study context: TCR clusters showed largely donor specificity.

Whole-study findings and limits: Some clones that responded turned up in pre-infection memory, which suggests that cross-reactive memory joined in. Clones that contracted clustered mainly in CM and EM if CD4+ and in EMRA if CD8+. Day 15 to 85 contractors were CD4/CD8 balanced; later expanders leaned CD4+.

This receptor was obtained from an adult woman who had mild COVID-19 (a few samples of this study predate the infection). Cell type and time point are not known. This chain connects TRBV27 to TRBJ2-3; 7 bases match TRBD1. The material sequenced was PBMCs or a T cell subset sorted from them (not recorded which). The CDR3 nucleotides are TGTGCCAGCGGCTGGGGGACAGAGTTCACAGATACGCAGTATTTT. The encoded protein is CASGWGTEFTDTQYF.